A single sample is the source of the 7 T cell receptor beta chains below, sequenced in a study of blood T cell repertoires in COVID-19. The assay was immunoSEQ multiplex PCR, and TCRdb's table has in-frame clones only and misses some. The sample holds about 200,000 clones, around three quarters seen once. Sequenced input: peripheral blood. Receptor source: a woman in her 70s with acute or convalescent COVID-19.

This clone was seen more than once but under ten times. The V gene is TRBV6-5, the J gene TRBJ1-4; D is undetermined. Deletions cut 8 bases from V and 0 bases from J, with 13 bases between. The germline V gene encodes CDR1 MNHEY and CDR2 SVGAGI. CDR3 size: 15 residues. In DNA form, the CDR3 reads TGTGCCAGCTGCGTCTTCTATGCAACTAATGAAAAACTGTTTTTT. Protein product: CASCVFYATNEKLFF.

This chain uses TRBV12-5 with TRBJ2-6; no clear D gene. CDR1 LGHNT and CDR2 FRNRAP come from the germline V gene. This CDR3 region has 13 residues. The V end was cut by 7 bases, the J end by 2 bases, with 6 bases between. In nucleotides, the CDR3 is TGTGCTAGTGCCGTCGCTGGGGCCAACGTCCTGACTTTC. This sequence encodes CASAVAGANVLTF.

This clone has a handful of counts. At the DNA level, this CDR3 is encoded by other sequences in the same sample as well. This rearrangement joins TRBV10-1 to TRBJ1-1; D is unclear. Germline V gene lookup returns CDR1 WNHNN and CDR2 SYGVQD (reference sequence). V lost 6 bases, J lost 1 base, and 9 bases lay in between. This CDR3 has 13 residues. CDR3 amino acids: CASSSDKNTEAFF. Written as DNA, the CDR3 is TGCGCCAGCAGCTCTGACAAGAACACTGAAGCTTTCTTT.

The V call is TRBV30, the J call TRBJ2-3, with TRBD2 matching over 11 bases. The CDR3 is 15 amino acids. The germline V gene has CDR1 GTSNPN and CDR2 SVGIG (reference sequence). Losses at the gene ends were 7 bases for V and 2 bases for J; bases not matched to a gene: 8. This CDR3 reads CAFTIAGGFTDTQYF. As DNA, the CDR3 is TGTGCCTTCACAATAGCGGGGGGGTTCACAGATACGCAGTATTTT.

V is TRBV7-2 and J is TRBJ2-3; tentative D call: TRBD2 (6 bases). Trimming removed 3 bases from V and 1 base from J, with 14 bases in between. This CDR3 spans 16 amino acids. Per the germline V gene, CDR1 is SGHTA and CDR2 is FQGNSA. The CDR3 DNA reads TGTGCCAGCAGCTTGCTGGGGGGACTCGGCACAGATACGCAGTATTTT. This encodes CASSLLGGLGTDTQYF.

V gene TRBV5-1 combines with J gene TRBJ2-7; 7 bases are a match to TRBD1. The germline V gene has CDR1 SGHRS and CDR2 YFSETQ. Trimming removed 2 bases from V and 5 bases from J; junction bases left unmatched: 10. The CDR3 has 15 residues. In DNA, the CDR3 is TGCGCCAGCAGCTTCGGAGACAGGGATTCCAACGAGCAGTACTTC. Protein sequence: CASSFGDRDSNEQYF.

The J gene is TRBJ1-1, the V gene TRBV5-1; TRBD1 matches 12 bases. V dropped 0 bases and J dropped 10; count of bases not matched to a gene: 7. The germline CDR1 and CDR2 sequences are SGHRS and YFSETQ. The CDR3 extends over 15 amino acids. As DNA, the CDR3 is TGCGCCAGCAGCTTGGGTAGGGGACAGGGGGCGCGAGCTTTCTTT. Translated: CASSLGRGQGARAFF.